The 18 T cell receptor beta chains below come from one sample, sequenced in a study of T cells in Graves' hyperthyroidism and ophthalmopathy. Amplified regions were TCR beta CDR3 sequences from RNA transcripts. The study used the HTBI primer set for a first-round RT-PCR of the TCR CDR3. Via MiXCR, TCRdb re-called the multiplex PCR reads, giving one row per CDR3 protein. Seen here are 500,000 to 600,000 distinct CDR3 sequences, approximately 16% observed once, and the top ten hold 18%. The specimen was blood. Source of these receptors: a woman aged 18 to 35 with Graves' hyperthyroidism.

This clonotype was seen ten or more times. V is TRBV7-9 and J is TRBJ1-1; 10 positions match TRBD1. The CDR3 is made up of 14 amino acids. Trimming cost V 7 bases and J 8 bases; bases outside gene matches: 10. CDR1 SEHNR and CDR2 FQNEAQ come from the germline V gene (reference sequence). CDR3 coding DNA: TGTGCCAGCACCAATAGGGGACAGGGGCGGGAAGCTTTCTTT. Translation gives CASTNRGQGREAFF.

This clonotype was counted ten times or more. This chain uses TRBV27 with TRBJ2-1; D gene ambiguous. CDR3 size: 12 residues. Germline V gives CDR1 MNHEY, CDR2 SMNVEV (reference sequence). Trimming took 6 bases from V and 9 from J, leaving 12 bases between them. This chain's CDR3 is CASSPGRGEQFF. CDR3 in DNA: TGTGCCAGCAGCCCCGGACGTGGTGAGCAGTTCTTC.

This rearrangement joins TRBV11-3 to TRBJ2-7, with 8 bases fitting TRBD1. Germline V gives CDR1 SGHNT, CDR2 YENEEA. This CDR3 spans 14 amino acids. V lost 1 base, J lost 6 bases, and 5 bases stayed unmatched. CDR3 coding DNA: TGTGCCAGCAGCTTAGGGACAGGGCCCTTCGAGCAGTACTTC. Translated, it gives CASSLGTGPFEQYF.

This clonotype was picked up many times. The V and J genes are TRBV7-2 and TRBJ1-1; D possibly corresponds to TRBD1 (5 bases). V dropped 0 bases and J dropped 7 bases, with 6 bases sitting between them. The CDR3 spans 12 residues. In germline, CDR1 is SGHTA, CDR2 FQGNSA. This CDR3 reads CASSLATGEAFF. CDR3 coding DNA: TGTGCCAGCAGCTTAGCTACAGGTGAAGCTTTCTTT. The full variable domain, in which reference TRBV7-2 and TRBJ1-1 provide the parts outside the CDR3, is GAGVSQSPSNKVTEKGKDVELRCDPISGHTALYWYRQSLGQGLEFLIYFQGNSAPDKSGLPSDRFSAERTGGSVSTLTIQRTQQEDSAVYLCASSLATGEAFFGQGTRLTVV.

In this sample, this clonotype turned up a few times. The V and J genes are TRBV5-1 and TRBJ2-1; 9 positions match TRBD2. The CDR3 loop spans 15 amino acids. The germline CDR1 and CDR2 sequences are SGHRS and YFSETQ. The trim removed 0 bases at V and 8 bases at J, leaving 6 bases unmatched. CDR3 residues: CASSLVGTSKDEQFF. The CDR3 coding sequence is TGCGCCAGCAGCTTGGTCGGGACTAGCAAGGATGAGCAGTTCTTC.

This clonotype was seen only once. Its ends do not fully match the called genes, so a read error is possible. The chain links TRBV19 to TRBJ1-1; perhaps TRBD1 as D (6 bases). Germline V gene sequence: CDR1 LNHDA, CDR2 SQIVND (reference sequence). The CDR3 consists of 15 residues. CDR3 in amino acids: CASSIVTSGDTGAFF. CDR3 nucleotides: TGTGCCAGTAGTATAGTCACTTCGGGGGACACTGGAGCTTTCTTT.

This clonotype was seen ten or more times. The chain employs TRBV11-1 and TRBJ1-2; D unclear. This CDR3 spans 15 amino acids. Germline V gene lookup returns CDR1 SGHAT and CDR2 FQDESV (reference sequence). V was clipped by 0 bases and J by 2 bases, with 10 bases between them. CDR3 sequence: CASSLAPGSNYGYTF. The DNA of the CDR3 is TGTGCCAGCAGCTTAGCGCCGGGAAGCAACTATGGCTACACCTTC.

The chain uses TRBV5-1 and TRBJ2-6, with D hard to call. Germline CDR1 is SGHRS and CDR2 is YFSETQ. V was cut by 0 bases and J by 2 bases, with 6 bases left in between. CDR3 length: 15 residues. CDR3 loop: CASSLAEAGANVLTF. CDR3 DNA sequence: TGCGCCAGCAGCTTGGCCGAAGCTGGGGCCAACGTCCTGACTTTC.

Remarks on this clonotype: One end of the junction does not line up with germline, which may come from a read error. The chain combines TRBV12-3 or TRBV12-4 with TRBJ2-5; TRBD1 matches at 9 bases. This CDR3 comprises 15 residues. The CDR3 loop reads CANSLGGQGRETQYF. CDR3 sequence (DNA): TGTGCCAACAGTTTAGGGGGACAGGGCAGGGAGACCCAGTACTTC.

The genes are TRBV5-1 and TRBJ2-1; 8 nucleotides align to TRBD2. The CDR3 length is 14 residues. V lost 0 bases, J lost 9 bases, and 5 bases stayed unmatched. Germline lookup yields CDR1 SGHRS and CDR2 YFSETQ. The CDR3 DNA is TGCGCCAGCAGCTTGGGCGGGAGGACTGCTGAGCAGTTCTTC. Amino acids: CASSLGGRTAEQFF.

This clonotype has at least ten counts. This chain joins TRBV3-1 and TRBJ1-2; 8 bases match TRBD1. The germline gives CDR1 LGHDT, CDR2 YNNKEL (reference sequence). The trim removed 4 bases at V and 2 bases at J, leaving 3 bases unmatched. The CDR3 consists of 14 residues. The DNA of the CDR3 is TGTGCCAGCAGCCCGGGACAGGAAAACTATGGCTACACCTTC. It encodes CASSPGQENYGYTF.

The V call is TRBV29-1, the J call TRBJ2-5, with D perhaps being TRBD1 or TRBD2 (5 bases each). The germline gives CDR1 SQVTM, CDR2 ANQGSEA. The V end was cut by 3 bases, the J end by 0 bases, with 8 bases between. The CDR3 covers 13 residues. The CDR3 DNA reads TGCAGCGTTGAGAGAGGGGACCAAGAGACCCAGTACTTC. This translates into CSVERGDQETQYF.

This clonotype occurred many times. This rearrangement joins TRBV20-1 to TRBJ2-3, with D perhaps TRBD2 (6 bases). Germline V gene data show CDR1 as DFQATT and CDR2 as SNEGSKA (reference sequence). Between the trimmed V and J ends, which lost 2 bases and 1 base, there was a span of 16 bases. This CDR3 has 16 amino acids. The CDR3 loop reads CSARSPGLTGTDTQYF. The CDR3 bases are TGCAGTGCTAGATCGCCGGGACTCACTGGCACAGATACGCAGTATTTT.

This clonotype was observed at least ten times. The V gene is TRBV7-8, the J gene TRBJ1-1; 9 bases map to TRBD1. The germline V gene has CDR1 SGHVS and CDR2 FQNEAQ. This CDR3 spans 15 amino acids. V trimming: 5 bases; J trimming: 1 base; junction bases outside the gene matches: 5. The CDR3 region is CASSGLQGANTEAFF. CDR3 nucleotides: TGTGCCAGCAGCGGGCTACAGGGGGCGAACACTGAAGCTTTCTTT.

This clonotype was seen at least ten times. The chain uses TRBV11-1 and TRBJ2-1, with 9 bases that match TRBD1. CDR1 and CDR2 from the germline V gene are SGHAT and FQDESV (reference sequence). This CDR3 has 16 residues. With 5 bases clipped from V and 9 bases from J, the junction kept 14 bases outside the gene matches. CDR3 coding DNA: TGTGCCAGCAGCCAAATCCGACCGGGACAGGGTTTTGAGCAGTTCTTC. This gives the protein CASSQIRPGQGFEQFF.

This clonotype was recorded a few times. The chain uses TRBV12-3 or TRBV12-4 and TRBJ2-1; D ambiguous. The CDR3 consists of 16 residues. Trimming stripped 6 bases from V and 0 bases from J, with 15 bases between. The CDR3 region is CASSLGITSSYNEQFF. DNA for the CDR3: TGTGCCAGCAGCCTAGGGATCACGAGCTCCTACAATGAGCAGTTCTTC.

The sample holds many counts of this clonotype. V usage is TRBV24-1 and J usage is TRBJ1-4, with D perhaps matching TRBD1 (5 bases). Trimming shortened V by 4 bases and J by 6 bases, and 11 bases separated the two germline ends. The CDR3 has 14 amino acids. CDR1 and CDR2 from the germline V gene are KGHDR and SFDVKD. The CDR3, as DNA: TGTGCCACCAGTGAGGGGGATCCAGATGAAAAACTGTTTTTT. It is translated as CATSEGDPDEKLFF.

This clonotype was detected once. This CDR3 is CASSIDTQSYNEQFF. The CDR3 coding sequence is TGTGCCAGTAGTATAGATACCCAGTCTTACAATGAGCAGTTCTTC. The genes are TRBV19 and TRBJ2-1; D remains ambiguous. The V end was cut by 0 bases, the J end by 4 bases, with 10 bases between. The CDR3 is 15 residues long. Germline V gene data show CDR1 as LNHDA and CDR2 as SQIVND (reference sequence).